This entry lists 4 T cell receptor beta chains sequenced from one sample in a study of identifying expanded T cells in peripheral blood. Assay: immunoSEQ multiplex PCR; the TCRdb copy retains only in-frame clones and omits some. The top ten clones hold roughly 3.8% of a sample with more than 75,000 clones, 88% of them seen once. The sample was blood. Receptors originate from a person between 18 and 75 years old in good health.

The chain joins TRBV5-6 to TRBJ2-5; TRBD2 aligns across 10 bases. The germline V gene encodes CDR1 SGHDT and CDR2 YYEEEE. This CDR3 spans 17 amino acids. V gave up 1 base and J gave up 5 bases; unmatched junction bases: 11. CDR3 coding DNA: TGTGCCAGCAGCTTGCTAGCGGGGGCCGCCAAGGAGGAGACCCAGTACTTC. Translating it yields CASSLLAGAAKEETQYF.

The V call is TRBV28, the J call TRBJ2-1; tentative D call: TRBD2 (6 bases). The V gene lost 5 bases and the J gene lost 7 bases, with 15 bases spanning the gap. CDR1 MDHEN and CDR2 SYDVKM come from the germline V gene. The length of the CDR3 is 14 residues. The CDR3 coding sequence is TGTGCCAGCAGTGGGGGACGGAGGGCAAATGAGCAGTTCTTC. It codes for CASSGGRRANEQFF.

The rearrangement links TRBV7-9 to TRBJ2-7; unclear D gene. The CDR3 spans 13 residues. Germline CDR1 SEHNR, CDR2 FQNEAQ (reference sequence). Trimming stripped 4 bases from V and 1 base from J, with 8 bases between. The CDR3 reads CASSSSQSYEQYF. CDR3 nucleotide sequence: TGTGCCAGCAGCTCATCACAATCCTACGAGCAGTACTTC.

The chain couples TRBV30 to TRBJ2-7; 7 bases line up with TRBD1. V trimming: 2 bases; J trimming: 9 bases; junction bases outside the gene matches: 10. Germline assignment: CDR1 GTSNPN and CDR2 SVGIG (reference sequence). CDR3 length: 13 residues. CDR3 region: CAWSPSRGKRQYF. DNA for the CDR3: TGTGCCTGGAGTCCCTCCAGGGGGAAGCGGCAGTACTTC.